Detailed here is one TCR beta chain. Its antigen has not been determined. The junction departs from the called germline gene at one end, perhaps through a read error. This specimen belongs to a study of blood T cell repertoires in COVID-19 (dated by TCRdb to about 2020). In the study overall: Samples from collaborators originated in the United States, Italy and Spain and spanned both the acute and convalescent phases of COVID-19. A freely available public database, intended as a resource for researchers studying the immune response to SARS-CoV-2, is where the repertoires were released. Samples came from the ongoing ImmuneRACE study (first 160 participants) plus 1,254 subjects from 6 global collaborators. The prospective study material was composed of cDNA or gDNA derived from T cells, B-cell-depleted T cells, or PBMCs. Where available, HLA class I and class II types were taken from metadata supplied by the sample provider and were not determined by assay-based typing. The sample metadata nearly always contained a de-identified subject ID, COVID-19 status, age in years and sex. Deeply sampled blood TCRbeta repertoires from subjects exposed to, actively infected with, or recovered from COVID-19 were included in the dataset.

The CDR3 spans 16 residues, from the cysteine through the phenylalanine. This entry keeps only the CDR3 DNA: 48 bases, framed from base 1. The germline V gene (reference sequence) sets CDR1 to LGHDT and CDR2 to YNNKEL. Results and caveats for the whole study, not just this receptor: The amount of clinical and demographic metadata varied by source and participant and was provided uncurated.

TCRbeta CDR3 regions were amplified from genomic DNA by means of the immunoSEQ Assay, a bias-controlled multiplex PCR. In the source study's methods: Within the assay, amplification of reference gene primers was used to estimate how many nucleated cells each sample contained. To quantify the absolute abundance of each unique TCRbeta CDR3 rearrangement, sequence reads were collapsed and filtered. Productive Simpson clonality was computed per sample as the square root of Simpson's diversity index over productive rearrangements. This is the immuneACCESS table as TCRdb keeps it, with only in-frame sequences that have V and J called. A part of the clones is gone; compared with another copy, unresolved V genes explain less than half, and the rest is unexplained. That table gives V, J and clone size, and the DNA gave D and trimming. The sample data list under 150,000 clones, and 65% to 85% of these were observed just once. 7% to 9% of the sample rests with the top ten.

The collaborating institutions used their own protocols to collect whole blood in K2EDTA tubes. Collaborator samples were shipped for TCRbeta analysis as frozen whole blood, isolated PBMCs, or DNA extracted from either sample type. This clonotype originated in a man aged 45 to 65 with active or convalescent COVID-19. Sequences were obtained from peripheral blood. In this chain, TRBV3-1 (or the pseudogene TRBV3-2) is recombined with TRBJ2-3, and perhaps TRBD2 as D gene, on 5 matching bases. Here is the DNA: TGTGCCAGCAGCCAACTCCAAGGGCCTCGGGGAGATCCGCAGTATTTT. Translated, this gives CASSQLQGPRGDPQYF.